A selection of T cell receptor beta chains follows, all from one sample in a study of T cells in Graves' hyperthyroidism and ophthalmopathy. TCRdb used MiXCR to reprocess the multiplex PCR reads, holding one entry per CDR3 protein. Of around 270,000 distinct CDR3 sequences listed, around 20% were seen once; the top ten hold 39%. The sample comprised blood. The receptor set was obtained from a man between 50 and 59 years old with Graves' ophthalmopathy. Each CDR3 is given with its conserved first and last residue. The order of the fields is D gene, V gene, clone size, J gene, CDR3 DNA, CDR3 protein. D genes are given only for firm matches. Where a row states a size, it is once, few, many or the class of an expanded clone; other rows omit it.

D gene: NA; V gene: TRBV13; clone size: many; J gene: TRBJ2-3; CDR3 DNA: TGTGCCAGCAGCTTAAAGGGTGGAGATACGCAGTATTTT; CDR3 protein: CASSLKGGDTQYF
D gene: NA; V gene: TRBV6-1; clone size: NA; J gene: TRBJ2-3; CDR3 DNA: TGTGCCAGCAGGGCGACAGGATCTAGCACAGATACGCAGTATTTT; CDR3 protein: CASRATGSSTDTQYF
D gene: NA; V gene: TRBV30; clone size: NA; J gene: TRBJ2-1; CDR3 DNA: TGTGCCTGGAGTTTTGGGAGTAACAATGAGCAGTTCTTC; CDR3 protein: CAWSFGSNNEQFF
D gene: TRBD2; V gene: TRBV30; clone size: NA; J gene: TRBJ2-1; CDR3 DNA: TGTGCCTGGGGTTGGGCTAGCGGGATTTACAATGAGCAGTTCTTC; CDR3 protein: CAWGWASGIYNEQFF
D gene: TRBD2; V gene: TRBV10-3; clone size: few; J gene: TRBJ2-1; CDR3 DNA: TGTGCCATCACCTCGGGAGGGGAGCAGTTCTTC; CDR3 protein: CAITSGGEQFF
D gene: NA; V gene: TRBV4-1; clone size: NA; J gene: TRBJ1-5; CDR3 DNA: TGCGCCAGCAGCCAAGGGGTACCGGGAGGGAAACAGCCCCAGCATTTT; CDR3 protein: CASSQGVPGGKQPQHF
D gene: NA; V gene: TRBV28; clone size: many; J gene: TRBJ2-7; CDR3 DNA: TGTGCCAGCAGGAACAGGGCACCCTCCTACGAGCAGTACTTC; CDR3 protein: CASRNRAPSYEQYF
D gene: TRBD2; V gene: TRBV2; clone size: NA; J gene: TRBJ2-1; CDR3 DNA: TGTGCCAGCAGTCGGACTAGCGGGACGGGTGAGCAGTTCTTC; CDR3 protein: CASSRTSGTGEQFF
D gene: TRBD2; V gene: TRBV5-1; clone size: NA; J gene: TRBJ2-7; CDR3 DNA: TGCGCCAGCAGCCGAAATAGCGGGAGAATTCGAGGAGACGAGCAGTACTTC; CDR3 protein: CASSRNSGRIRGDEQYF
D gene: NA; V gene: TRBV14; clone size: many; J gene: TRBJ2-7; CDR3 DNA: TGTGCCAGCAGCGTTACAGGGAGATACGGTTTAGAGCAGTACTTC; CDR3 protein: CASSVTGRYGLEQYF
D gene: TRBD2; V gene: TRBV5-1; clone size: NA; J gene: TRBJ2-4; CDR3 DNA: TGCGCCAGCAGCTCAGGACTAGCGGGAGAAAACATTCAGTACTTC; CDR3 protein: CASSSGLAGENIQYF
D gene: TRBD1; V gene: TRBV6-1; clone size: many; J gene: TRBJ1-1; CDR3 DNA: TGTGCCAGCAGTCCCAGGACAGGGTGGACTGAAGCTTTCTTT; CDR3 protein: CASSPRTGWTEAFF
D gene: NA; V gene: TRBV10-3; clone size: NA; J gene: TRBJ1-6; CDR3 DNA: TGTGCCATTACTATCGGGCATCCTAATTCACCCCTCCACTTT; CDR3 protein: CAITIGHPNSPLHF